Shown below are 8 T cell receptor beta chains from a single sample sequenced in a study of CD8+ T cells in alopecia areata. Extraction of RNA preceded its reverse transcription into cDNA, which served as the sequencing template. Clones were sequenced by immunoSEQ multiplex PCR, and TCRdb holds only the in-frame ones, with some missing. The top ten hold about 1.5% of the sample, which has over 150,000 clones, roughly 59% seen once. Sample: CD4+ T cells sorted from blood, taken at week 0. These receptors came from a human donor with alopecia areata.

This chain uses TRBV4-3 with TRBJ2-3; 10 nucleotides match TRBD2. The CDR3 has 17 residues. The germline gives CDR1 LGHNA, CDR2 YSLEER. The V segment lost 5 bases and the J segment 2 bases; nucleotides outside the gene matches: 10. The CDR3 DNA sequence: TGCGCCAGCAGCTCCCAATGGACTAGCGGCTCCACAGATACGCAGTATTTT. Amino acid sequence: CASSSQWTSGSTDTQYF.

Regarding this clone: One end of the junction fails to match germline, which may point to a read error. V is TRBV5-1 and J is TRBJ2-5, with D uncertain. CDR1 is SGHRS and CDR2 is YFSETQ in the germline V gene. The CDR3 contains 12 residues. CDR3 region: CASRLGQETQYF. The CDR3 bases are TGCGCCAGCAGATTGGGCCAAGAGACCCAGTACTTC.

This clone was detected only a few times. The genes are TRBV29-1 and TRBJ1-1, with D hard to call. The CDR3 is made up of 13 amino acids. CDR1 and CDR2 from the germline V gene are SQVTM and ANQGSEA. V shed 4 bases and J shed 0 bases, with 9 bases lying between them. The DNA for the CDR3 is TGCAGCGTTGGTCGCGTGTTGAACACTGAAGCTTTCTTT. As protein: CSVGRVLNTEAFF.

Turning to this clone: The same CDR3 arises from other DNA sequences in this sample as well. The V call is TRBV5-1, the J call TRBJ1-2, with TRBD1 identical over 7 bases. V gave up 1 base and J gave up 5 bases; unmatched junction bases: 2. In germline, CDR1 is SGHRS, CDR2 YFSETQ. The CDR3 has 13 residues. The CDR3 sequence is CASSLTGDYGYTF. Written as DNA, the CDR3 is TGCGCCAGCAGCTTGACAGGGGATTATGGCTACACCTTC.

This chain joins TRBV25-1 and TRBJ1-1; D gene ambiguous. V was clipped by 4 bases and J by 2 bases, with 5 bases between them. This CDR3 is 12 amino acids long. Germline V gene lookup returns CDR1 MGHDK and CDR2 SYGVNS. Written as DNA, the CDR3 is TGTGCCAGCAGTGCAATTAACACTGAAGCTTTCTTT. Translated, it gives CASSAINTEAFF.

The J gene is TRBJ1-2, the V gene TRBV29-1; D is ambiguous. Germline V gene sequence: CDR1 SQVTM, CDR2 ANQGSEA. This CDR3 spans 12 amino acids. V was cut by 1 base and J by 1 base, with 4 bases left in between. As DNA, the CDR3 is TGCAGCGTTGAAGGACATAACTATGGCTACACCTTC. As protein: CSVEGHNYGYTF.

The V gene is TRBV7-2, the J gene TRBJ2-7; 9 positions match TRBD2. CDR3 size: 15 residues. After removal of 2 bases from V and 6 bases from J, the junction contained 8 bases not matched to a gene. CDR1 and CDR2 from the germline V gene are SGHTA and FQGNSA. The CDR3 here is CASSLKSSGESEQYF. The DNA of the CDR3 is TGTGCCAGCAGCTTAAAGTCTAGCGGGGAAAGCGAGCAGTACTTC.

This clone was counted between two and nine times. The chain uses TRBV14 and TRBJ2-1, with unresolved D. CDR1 and CDR2 (germline): SGHDN, FVKESK. This CDR3 is 16 amino acids long. V lost 0 bases and J lost 1, with 10 bases in between. CDR3: CASSQETRVSYNEQFF. The CDR3 DNA reads TGTGCCAGCAGCCAAGAGACACGCGTTTCCTACAATGAGCAGTTCTTC.